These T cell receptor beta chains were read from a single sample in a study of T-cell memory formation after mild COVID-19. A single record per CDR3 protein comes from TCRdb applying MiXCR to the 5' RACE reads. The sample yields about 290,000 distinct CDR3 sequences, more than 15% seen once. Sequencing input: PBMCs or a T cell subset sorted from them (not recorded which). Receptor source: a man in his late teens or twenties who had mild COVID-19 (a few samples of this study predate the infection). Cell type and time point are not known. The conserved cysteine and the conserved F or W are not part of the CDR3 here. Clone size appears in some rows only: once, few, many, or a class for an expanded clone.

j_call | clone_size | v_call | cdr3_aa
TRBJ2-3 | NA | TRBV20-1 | SARSAGGTDTQY
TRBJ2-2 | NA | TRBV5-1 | ASTGSAGSIGELF
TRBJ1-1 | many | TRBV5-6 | ASSLLQGGTEAF
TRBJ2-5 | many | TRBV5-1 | ASSWEKETQY
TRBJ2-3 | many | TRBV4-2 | ASSQDLGGAPDTQY
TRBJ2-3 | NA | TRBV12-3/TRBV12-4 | ASTRGRGDTQY
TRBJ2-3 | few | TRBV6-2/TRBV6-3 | ASSSLGQMETDTQY
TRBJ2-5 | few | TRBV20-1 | SAKGRGETQY
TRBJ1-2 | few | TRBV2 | ASREGGFDGYT
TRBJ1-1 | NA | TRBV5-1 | ASSPRQYTEAF
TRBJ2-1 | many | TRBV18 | ASSPLNPKGF
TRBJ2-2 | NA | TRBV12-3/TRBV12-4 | ASSLTGGGFTRSTGELF
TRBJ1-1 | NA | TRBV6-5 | ASSSQGYGTEAF
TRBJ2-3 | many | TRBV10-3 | AISESATVTDTQY
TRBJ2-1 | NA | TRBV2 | ASRAFVGGEQF
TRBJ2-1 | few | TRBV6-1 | ASTPGETAEQF
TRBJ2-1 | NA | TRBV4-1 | ASSQGPGLDYNEQF
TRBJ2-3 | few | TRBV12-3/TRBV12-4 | ASSYPSGGVDTQY
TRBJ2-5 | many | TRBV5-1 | ASTEGRPSAETQY
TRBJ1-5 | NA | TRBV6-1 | ASNPTGTAQPQH
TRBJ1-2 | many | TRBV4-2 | ASSQVGTGDNYGYT
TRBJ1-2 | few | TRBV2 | ASGEEGYGYT
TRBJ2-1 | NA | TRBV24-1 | ATSDPGQYNEQF
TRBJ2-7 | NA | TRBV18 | ASSPASYEQY
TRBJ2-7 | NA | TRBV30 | AWGTDYEQY
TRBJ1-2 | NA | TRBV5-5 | ASSFRTSLDGYT
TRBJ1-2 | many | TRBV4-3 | ASSQASGQTNYGYT
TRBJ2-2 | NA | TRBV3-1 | ASSSGTPNTGELF
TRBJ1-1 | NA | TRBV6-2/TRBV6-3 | ASSGRNRLKNTEAF
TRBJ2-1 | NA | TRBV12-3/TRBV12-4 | ASSTRQGIHNEQF
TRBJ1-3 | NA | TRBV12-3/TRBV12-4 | ASSLAAPGNTIY
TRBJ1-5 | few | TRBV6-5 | ASRSGGSNQPQH
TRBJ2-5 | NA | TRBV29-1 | SVGSARETQY
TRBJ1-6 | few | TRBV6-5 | ASGWTPYSPLH
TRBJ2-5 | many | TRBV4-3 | ASSQSGQGRETQY
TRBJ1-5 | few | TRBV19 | ASSPGQGWAQPQH
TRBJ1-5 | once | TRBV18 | ASSPLGQGGLRNQPQH
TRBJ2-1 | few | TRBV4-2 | ASSQDSPLYNEQF
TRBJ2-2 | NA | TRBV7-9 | ASSQPHFSAGELF
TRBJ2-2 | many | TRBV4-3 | ASSRRDSQNTGELF
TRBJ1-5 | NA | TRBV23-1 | ASRLLSSKPQH